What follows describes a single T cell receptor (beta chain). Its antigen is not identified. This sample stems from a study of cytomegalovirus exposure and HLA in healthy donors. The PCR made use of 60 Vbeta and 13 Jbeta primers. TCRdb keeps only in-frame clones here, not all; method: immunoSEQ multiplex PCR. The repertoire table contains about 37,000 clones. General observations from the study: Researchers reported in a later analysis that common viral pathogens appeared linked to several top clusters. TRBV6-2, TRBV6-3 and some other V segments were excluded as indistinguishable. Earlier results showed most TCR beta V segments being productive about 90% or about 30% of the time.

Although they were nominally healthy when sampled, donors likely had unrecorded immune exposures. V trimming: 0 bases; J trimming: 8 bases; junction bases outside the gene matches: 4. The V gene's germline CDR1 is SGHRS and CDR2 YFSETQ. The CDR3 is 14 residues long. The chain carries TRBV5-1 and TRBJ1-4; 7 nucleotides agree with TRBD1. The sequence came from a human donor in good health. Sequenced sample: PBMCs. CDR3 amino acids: CASSLGGGQEKLFF. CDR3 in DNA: TGCGCCAGCAGCTTGGGAGGGGGACAGGAAAAACTGTTTTTT.